A single sample is the source of the 17 T cell receptor beta chains below, sequenced in a study of PD-L1 blockade in urothelial cancer. Stated time point: pretreatment peripheral blood. The protocol was immunoSEQ multiplex PCR, while the TCRdb copy is restricted to in-frame clones and leaves out a portion. The profile covers 45,000 or so clones, with 70% to 90% appearing a single time and 20% to 25% taken by the ten largest. The sample here was PBMCs, taken around atezolizumab (anti-PD-L1) treatment. Source of these receptors: a donor aged 40 or over with urothelial cancer.

In its sample, this clone was seen many times. The gene calls are TRBV29-1 and TRBJ1-1; TRBD1 aligns across 7 bases. This CDR3 has 13 amino acids. From germline, CDR1 is SQVTM and CDR2 ANQGSEA. Trimming removed 5 bases from V and 0 bases from J; junction bases left unmatched: 3. The CDR3 bases are TGCAGCGTTAGGGGACAGATGAACACTGAAGCTTTCTTT. Protein: CSVRGQMNTEAFF.

V gene TRBV11-2 combines with J gene TRBJ2-7; TRBD1 matches at 9 bases. V lost 4 bases to trimming and J lost 0 bases; unmatched junction nucleotides: 4. This CDR3 contains 15 residues. Germline V gene data show CDR1 as SGHAT and CDR2 as FQNNGV. CDR3 sequence: CASSWGQGDSYEQYF. The CDR3 bases are TGTGCCAGCAGCTGGGGACAGGGCGACTCCTACGAGCAGTACTTC.

On this clone: The same CDR3 can be traced to other DNA sequences in this sample. V and J are TRBV9 and TRBJ2-1; 9 bases align to TRBD2. The CDR3 totals 15 residues. Germline CDR1 SGDLS, CDR2 YYNGEE. Germline trimming cut 4 bases from V and 3 bases from J; bases unmatched to any gene: 5. CDR3 amino acids: CASSPFSGGYNEQFF. The CDR3 DNA is TGTGCCAGCAGCCCCTTTAGCGGGGGCTACAATGAGCAGTTCTTC.

The V gene is TRBV28, the J gene TRBJ2-7; 9 positions agree with TRBD1. The CDR3 extends over 15 amino acids. Germline CDR1 is MDHEN and CDR2 is SYDVKM. Trimming removed 5 bases from V and 5 bases from J; junction bases left unmatched: 10. In DNA form, the CDR3 reads TGTGCCAGCAGTCCCCGGGCAACAGGGGGCCACGAGCAGTACTTC. This encodes CASSPRATGGHEQYF.

The chain links TRBV7-2 to TRBJ2-6; maybe TRBD2 (5 bases). The CDR3 has 15 amino acids. Trimming shortened V by 5 bases and J by 2 bases, and 10 bases separated the two germline ends. Germline V gene data show CDR1 as SGHTA and CDR2 as FQGNSA. CDR3 sequence reads: CASSGGYAGANVLTF. CDR3 nucleotide sequence: TGTGCCAGCAGCGGCGGGTACGCTGGGGCCAACGTCCTGACTTTC.

The J gene is TRBJ1-2, the V gene TRBV11-3; 8 bases match TRBD1. V was clipped by 5 bases and J by 6 bases; unmatched bases: 8. The CDR3 runs 14 residues. Per the germline V gene, CDR1 is SGHNT and CDR2 is YENEEA. DNA of the CDR3: TGTGCCAGCAGCCCCGAGGGACAGGTCCATGGCTACACCTTC. Its translation is CASSPEGQVHGYTF.

The V call is TRBV4-1, the J call TRBJ2-5, with TRBD2 identical over 7 bases. CDR1 and CDR2 (germline): MGHRA, YSYEKL. The CDR3 consists of 19 residues. V was clipped by 3 bases and J by 5 bases; unmatched bases: 21. CDR3 sequence: CASSHASGLWARGGETQYF. CDR3 bases: TGCGCCAGCAGCCACGCTTCAGGCTTATGGGCTCGGGGAGGGGAGACCCAGTACTTC.

V is TRBV10-1 and J is TRBJ2-5; TRBD2 matches at 7 bases. V lost 2 bases to trimming and J lost 2 bases; unmatched junction nucleotides: 5. Germline V lookup: CDR1 WNHNN, CDR2 SYGVQD (reference sequence). The CDR3 consists of 15 residues. The CDR3 region has the DNA TGCGCCAGCAGTGAGACGGCTAGCGGACAAGAGACCCAGTACTTC. It encodes CASSETASGQETQYF.

This chain connects TRBV6-1 to TRBJ1-5; D might be TRBD1 (5 bases). This CDR3 comprises 16 residues. From germline, CDR1 is MNHNS and CDR2 SASEGT. V was pared by 2 bases and J by 10 bases, with 21 bases between. The CDR3: CASSEWGGESGQPQHF. The CDR3 DNA is TGTGCCAGCAGTGAATGGGGGGGGGAATCGGGGCAACCCCAGCATTTT.

The chain links TRBV5-1 to TRBJ2-2; 9 nucleotides align to TRBD2. The CDR3 has 16 residues. Per germline, CDR1 SGHRS and CDR2 YFSETQ. Germline trimming cut 2 bases from V and 2 bases from J; bases unmatched to any gene: 4. The CDR3 DNA sequence: TGCGCCAGCAGCTTTTCGCTAGCGGGAAACACCGGGGAGCTGTTTTTT. It yields the protein CASSFSLAGNTGELFF.

V is TRBV21-1 and J is TRBJ2-3; no check of the table's D call, TRBD1, against the DNA was made. TRBV21-1 is given as a pseudogene. The CDR3 extends over 15 amino acids. The CDR3 reads CASSKDRDSADTQYF. The CDR3 DNA follows: TGTGCCAGCAGCAAAGATCGGGACAGCGCAGATACGCAGTATTTT.

The chain is built from TRBV18 and TRBJ2-7, with D perhaps TRBD2 (5 bases). Trimming removed 3 bases from V and 6 bases from J, with 12 bases in between. The CDR3 is 13 residues long. Germline CDR1 and CDR2: KGHSH and LQKENI. CDR3 amino acids: CASSPRTPSEQYF. The CDR3 DNA reads TGTGCCAGCTCACCCCGGACTCCCAGCGAGCAGTACTTC.

The gene calls are TRBV27 and TRBJ2-5, with D perhaps matching TRBD2 (7 bases). V was shortened by 5 bases and J by 5 bases, with 21 bases between the two germline ends. The CDR3 sequence is 16 residues long. The germline V gene encodes CDR1 MNHEY and CDR2 SMNVEV (reference sequence). CDR3 in amino acids: CASSHPRQGREETQYF. CDR3 nucleotide sequence: TGTGCCAGCAGTCACCCCCGGCAGGGGCGGGAGGAGACCCAGTACTTC.

The chain has TRBV19 and TRBJ2-7; D not resolved. V lost 4 bases and J 6 bases, leaving 10 bases between the germline ends. The germline V gene has CDR1 LNHDA and CDR2 SQIVND (reference sequence). The CDR3 is 12 amino acids. CDR3 residues: CASSTHLSEQYF. The CDR3, as DNA: TGTGCCAGTAGTACCCACCTATCCGAGCAGTACTTC.

This chain joins TRBV7-9 and TRBJ1-5; TRBD1 matches 8 bases. Germline CDR1 and CDR2: SEHNR and FQNEAQ (reference sequence). The CDR3 consists of 17 residues. The J segment lost 9 bases and the V segment lost 1 base, leaving 14 bases of the junction unmatched. CDR3 nucleotide sequence: TGTGCCAGCAGCTTAGGGCCCCACAGGGGGGCGGATGGGCCCCAGCATTTT. Translating gives CASSLGPHRGADGPQHF.

This chain connects TRBV5-1 to TRBJ2-2; D may be TRBD1 (5 bases). CDR1 SGHRS and CDR2 YFSETQ come from the germline V gene. The CDR3 consists of 13 residues. Deletions cut 4 bases from V and 7 bases from J, with 11 bases between. In nucleotides, the CDR3 is TGCGCCAGCAGCCCCAGGGCTGGCGGGGAGCTGTTTTTT. Amino acids: CASSPRAGGELFF.

J is TRBJ1-3 and V is TRBV27; possible D gene TRBD1, 5 bases. V lost 5 bases to trimming and J lost 5 bases, with 13 bases between them. The length of the CDR3 is 14 residues. The germline CDR1 and CDR2 sequences are MNHEY and SMNVEV (reference sequence). CDR3 sequence (DNA): TGTGCCAGCAGTCCCGCGGGGGGGAGAAACACCATATATTTT. Its protein is CASSPAGGRNTIYF.